These T cell receptor beta chains were read from a single sample in a study of blood T cell repertoires in COVID-19. Using immunoSEQ multiplex PCR, the repertoire was profiled, and TCRdb retains in-frame clones only, with some absent. The sample comprises about 180,000 clones, 75% to 90% of which are singletons, and 5% to 8% rests with the top ten. Sequenced material: PBMCs or T cells enriched from blood (not recorded which). Receptor source: a man aged 35-49 years who had recovered from COVID-19. Each CDR3 is given with its conserved first and last residue. The D gene is left open where the match is weak. Clone size appears in some rows only: once, few, many, or a class for an expanded clone.

D gene	J gene	V gene	clone size	CDR3 DNA	CDR3 protein
.	TRBJ1-2	TRBV2	.	TGTGCCCGCGTCAGGGTGCAGGGTGGCTACACCTTC	CARVRVQGGYTF
.	TRBJ2-5	TRBV5-5	.	TGTGCCAGCAGCCCGCCAGGGGAGGAGACCCAGTACTTC	CASSPPGEETQYF
.	TRBJ2-2	TRBV19	.	TGTGCCAGTAGTAAAGGTCGACGGGGGACCGGGGAGCTGTTTTTT	CASSKGRRGTGELFF
.	TRBJ1-1	TRBV28	.	TGTGCCAGCAGTGTTACAGGGTTGGCTTTCTTT	CASSVTGLAFF
.	TRBJ1-1	TRBV30	.	TGTGCCTGGAGTGTACGGGCAGGAGGCATAATTGAAGCTTTCTTT	CAWSVRAGGIIEAFF
.	TRBJ2-5	TRBV7-8	few	TGTGCCAGCAGCCCTATTCTCGGGGTTAGCGAAGAGACCCAGTACTTC	CASSPILGVSEETQYF
.	TRBJ1-2	TRBV15	.	TGTGCCACCAGCAGAGATCCGGGGGGCACTAACTATGGCTACACCTTC	CATSRDPGGTNYGYTF
TRBD1	TRBJ1-1	TRBV5-1	.	TGCGCCAGCAGCACAGGGGGCGCGGTTTCTGAAGCTTTCTTT	CASSTGGAVSEAFF
.	TRBJ1-1	TRBV6-6	few	TGTGCCAGCAGTCCATGGGGGAGGCGTGTTGAAGCTTTCTTT	CASSPWGRRVEAFF
.	TRBJ1-2	TRBV5-1	.	TGCGCCAGCATGGGGCAGTACTATGGCTACACCTTC	CASMGQYYGYTF
TRBD2	TRBJ2-1	TRBV30	.	TGTGCCTGGGGGACCGCGGGGGACAATGAGCAGTTCTTC	CAWGTAGDNEQFF
.	TRBJ2-6	TRBV2	.	TGTGCCAGCAGAGATAGGGGGAATGGGGCCAACGTCCTGACTTTC	CASRDRGNGANVLTF
TRBD2	TRBJ2-3	TRBV7-9	.	TGTGCCAGCAGCCCCCGGGTAGCGGGGATAGATACGCAGTATTTT	CASSPRVAGIDTQYF
TRBD1	TRBJ2-7	TRBV27	.	TGTGCCATAGGACAGGCCGGTCCGAAGGACGAGCAGTACTTC	CAIGQAGPKDEQYF
TRBD1	TRBJ1-1	TRBV2	.	TGTGCCAGCAGTGAATCGGGGGACAGCTACACTGAAGCTTTCTTT	CASSESGDSYTEAFF
TRBD1	TRBJ1-1	TRBV5-1	.	TGCGCCAGCAGCTTGGGACAGGGTCGGATTGAAGCTTTCTTT	CASSLGQGRIEAFF
.	TRBJ2-5	TRBV5-1	.	TGCGCCAGCACCTTACAGGGCGCCCAAGAGACCCAGTACTTC	CASTLQGAQETQYF
.	TRBJ1-2	TRBV9	.	TGTGCCAGCAGCGTAGGTGGGGACATAGACTATGGCTACACCTTC	CASSVGGDIDYGYTF
TRBD1	TRBJ2-2	TRBV5-4	.	TGTGCCAGCAGCTTGGCGCAGGGGGCGAACACCGGGGAGCTGTTTTTT	CASSLAQGANTGELFF
.	TRBJ1-4	TRBV4-1	.	TGCGCCAGCAGCCAAGTTTCCGATGAAAAACTGTTTTTT	CASSQVSDEKLFF
.	TRBJ2-5	TRBV24-1	.	TGTGCCACCAGTGACCCCGACAGATTCCAAGAGACCCAGTACTTC	CATSDPDRFQETQYF
.	TRBJ1-5	TRBV5-1	.	TGCGCCAGCAGCTCAGATTTAAATCAGCCCCAGCATTTT	CASSSDLNQPQHF
TRBD1	TRBJ2-7	TRBV5-1	.	TGCGCCAGCAGCCTAACGAAGGGGACAGGCCAGTCCTACGAGCAGTACTTC	CASSLTKGTGQSYEQYF
.	TRBJ1-1	TRBV6-5	.	TGTGCCAGCAGTTACAGGGGTTCGAACACTGAAGCTTTCTTT	CASSYRGSNTEAFF
.	TRBJ2-7	TRBV29-1	few	TGCAGCGTTTCGGTAAGCGGGCGTTATCGCGAGCAGTACTTC	CSVSVSGRYREQYF
.	TRBJ2-3	TRBV5-1	.	TGCGCCAGCAGACAGGGTAGCACAGATACGCAGTATTTT	CASRQGSTDTQYF
.	TRBJ2-2	TRBV9	.	TGTGCCAGCAGCGTAGTGGCAGGGGGGACCGGGGAGCTGTTTTTT	CASSVVAGGTGELFF
.	TRBJ1-3	TRBV20-1	.	TGCAGTGCTAGTGCGGTAGGAAACACCATATATTTT	CSASAVGNTIYF
TRBD1	TRBJ2-1	TRBV14	once	TGTGCCAGCAGCCCTGGGACAGATGGTTCCTACAATGAGCAGTTCTTC	CASSPGTDGSYNEQFF
TRBD1	TRBJ1-6	TRBV11-3	.	TGTGCCAGCAGCTTAGACCTGACAGGGGAAGGGTCACCCCTCCACTTT	CASSLDLTGEGSPLHF
TRBD1	TRBJ1-2	TRBV2	.	TGTGCCAGCAGTGACCTCACCCAGGGGGTCTATGGCTACACCTTC	CASSDLTQGVYGYTF
TRBD1	TRBJ1-6	TRBV7-8	many	TGTGCCAGCAGCACCGGACAGGTCTATAATTCACCCCTCCACTTT	CASSTGQVYNSPLHF
TRBD1	TRBJ1-2	TRBV6-5	once	TGTGCCAGCAGTTATGGGACAGGGTCTGACTATGGCTACACCTTC	CASSYGTGSDYGYTF
TRBD1	TRBJ1-2	TRBV6-5	.	TGTGCCATCCGGCGACAGGGGGCGCACAGCTATGGCTACACCTTC	CAIRRQGAHSYGYTF
.	TRBJ2-7	TRBV21-1	once	TGTGCCAGCAGTGGACAGTCTTCTATACACGAGCAGTACTTC	CASSGQSSIHEQYF
.	TRBJ1-4	TRBV11-2	.	TGTGCCAGCAGCTTAGTTGAGGGCGTCTTACAAAAACTGTTTTTT	CASSLVEGVLQKLFF
.	TRBJ1-1	TRBV6-5	few	TGTGCCAGCAGGGCTCAACAGGAAGCTTTCTTT	CASRAQQEAFF
TRBD1	TRBJ1-1	TRBV5-4	.	TGTGCCAGCAGCTTGGGAGGGGGGGACAGGGCGGAAGCTTTCTTT	CASSLGGGDRAEAFF
TRBD1	TRBJ1-4	TRBV6-6	.	TGTGCCAGCAGTACGCAGGGGGCGACTAATGAAAAACTGTTTTTT	CASSTQGATNEKLFF
.	TRBJ1-1	TRBV11-2	.	TGTGCCAGCTGTACCGGACAACGAAACACTGAAGCTTTCTTT	CASCTGQRNTEAFF
.	TRBJ2-1	TRBV24-1	.	TGTGCCACCAGTGATTTTGGGGGCGACTACAATGAGCAGTTCTTC	CATSDFGGDYNEQFF
.	TRBJ1-4	TRBV12-5	.	TGTGCTAGCTCCGGTCCGGTTAATGAAAAACTGTTTTTT	CASSGPVNEKLFF
TRBD2	TRBJ2-1	TRBV24-1	.	TGTGCCACCAGTGGGCCCGGGAGGAATGAGCAGTTCTTC	CATSGPGRNEQFF
.	TRBJ1-3	TRBV29-1	.	TGCAGCGTTGGTCAGGGAAACACCATATATTTT	CSVGQGNTIYF
.	TRBJ1-3	TRBV6-5	many	TGTGCCAGCAGTTACATAGGTGGGACTGATGGAAACACCATATATTTT	CASSYIGGTDGNTIYF
TRBD1	TRBJ1-2	TRBV3-1/TRBV3-2	many	TGTGCCAGCAGCCAAACCCGGACAGGGGGTGGCTATGGCTACACCTTC	CASSQTRTGGGYGYTF
.	TRBJ1-5	TRBV2	.	TGTGCCAGCTGCAGGGCTGAGGATCAGCCCCAGCATTTT	CASCRAEDQPQHF
TRBD2	TRBJ2-7	TRBV5-4	.	TGTGCCAGCAGCTTGCCCGGACTAGGTGGTGAGCAGTACTTC	CASSLPGLGGEQYF
TRBD2	TRBJ2-1	TRBV3-1/TRBV3-2	.	TGTGCCAGCAGCCCGGGGTTACTAGCGGGGGTACTAATGAGCTCCTACAATGAGCAGTTCTTC	CASSPGLLAGVLMSSYNEQFF
.	TRBJ1-2	TRBV19	.	TGTGCCAGTAGTGCCCACAGGGAACGGGGCTACACCTTC	CASSAHRERGYTF
.	TRBJ1-2	TRBV2	.	TGTGCCAGCAGTGAATCGGGCAGGGCGGACACCTTC	CASSESGRADTF
TRBD1	TRBJ2-7	TRBV19	.	TGTGCCACCTCAACGGACAGGGGGTGGTACGAGCAGTACTTC	CATSTDRGWYEQYF
.	TRBJ2-1	TRBV7-3	once	TGTGCCAGCAGCACCTACAGGGACAATGAGCAGTTCTTC	CASSTYRDNEQFF
.	TRBJ1-5	TRBV19	.	TGTGCCAGTACCCCATCGGGGTTAACGGGGAATCAGCCCCAGCATTTT	CASTPSGLTGNQPQHF
.	TRBJ2-7	TRBV6-5	.	TGTGCCAGCAGCGCAAGCTTCTACGAGCAGTACTTC	CASSASFYEQYF